The 2 T cell receptor beta chains below all came from one sample that was sequenced in a study of T cells in Graves' hyperthyroidism and ophthalmopathy. The CDR3 regions of TCR beta were amplified from RNA transcripts. Carried out on the TCR CDR3, a first-round RT-PCR used the HTBI primer set. Each CDR3 protein gets one entry after TCRdb re-called the multiplex PCR reads with MiXCR. The sample yields about 640,000 distinct CDR3 sequences, less than 25% seen once. The sequenced sample was blood. These receptors were collected from a man aged 25 to 40 with Graves' ophthalmopathy.

The rearrangement joins TRBV9 to TRBJ2-1; D gene unclear. The V and J ends lost 3 bases and 0 bases respectively, with 13 bases between them. Germline lookup yields CDR1 SGDLS and CDR2 YYNGEE. The CDR3 is 16 residues long. The CDR3 nucleotides read TGTGCCAGCAGCGAGACTCCCGCGAGCTCCTACAATGAGCAGTTCTTC. Encoded protein: CASSETPASSYNEQFF. Drawing the rest from reference TRBV9 and TRBJ2-1, the complete variable domain is DSGVTQTPKHLITATGQRVTLRCSPRSGDLSVYWYQQSLDQGLQFLIQYYNGEERAKGNILERFSAQQFPDLHSELNLSSLELGDSALYFCASSETPASSYNEQFFGPGTRLTVL.

This chain connects TRBV7-9 to TRBJ1-1; TRBD1 matches at 9 bases. The CDR3 is made up of 12 amino acids. CDR1 and CDR2 from the germline V gene are SEHNR and FQNEAQ (reference sequence). Trimming took 6 bases from V and 7 from J; bases not matched to a gene: 3. The CDR3, as DNA: TGTGCCAGCAGGGGGGGACAGGGTGAAGCTTTCTTT. It encodes CASRGGQGEAFF.